A selection of T cell receptor beta chains follows, all from one sample in a study of T cell changes during pregnancy in multiple sclerosis. Measured with immunoSEQ multiplex PCR; TCRdb has only the in-frame clones, and not every one. The table includes 90,000 to 120,000 clones, roughly 93% detected once. Specimen: peripheral blood, collected before pregnancy. The receptors derive from a female donor with multiple sclerosis, enrolled in a pregnancy study. CDR3s include the opening cysteine and the closing phenylalanine or tryptophan. Each record gives: CDR3 DNA, CDR3 protein, D gene, J gene, V gene, clone size. D genes are given only for firm matches. Clone size is given for some rows only: seen once, a few or many times, or a class if the clone is expanded.

DNA: TGTGCTAGTGGTTCCTGGGGCCGCGGATCGGCAGATACGCAGTATTTT
CDR3: CASGSWGRGSADTQYF
D: .
J: TRBJ2-3
V: TRBV12-5
size: .

DNA: TGTGCCAGCAGTTACAGGGTAGGGACCAATCAGCCCCAGCATTTT
CDR3: CASSYRVGTNQPQHF
D: .
J: TRBJ1-5
V: TRBV28
size: .

DNA: TGTGCCAGCAGTTTAGGGACTAGCGGGAGGGCGGGGACAGATACGCAGTATTTT
CDR3: CASSLGTSGRAGTDTQYF
D: TRBD2
J: TRBJ2-3
V: TRBV28
size: .

DNA: TGTGCCAGCAGCGGTTGGGACAGGGTCTTTGGGGCCAACGTCCTGACTTTC
CDR3: CASSGWDRVFGANVLTF
D: TRBD1
J: TRBJ2-6
V: TRBV11-2
size: .

DNA: TGTGCCAGCAGCTCCCGGGACAGGGTACCCTACGAGCAGTACTTC
CDR3: CASSSRDRVPYEQYF
D: TRBD1
J: TRBJ2-7
V: TRBV7-2
size: .

DNA: TGTGCCATCTCCCGGGTCACCGGGGACACTGAAGCTTTCTTT
CDR3: CAISRVTGDTEAFF
D: .
J: TRBJ1-1
V: TRBV10-3
size: few

DNA: TGTGCCAGCAGCTTAGGGGCGGGGGGAAACACCGGGGAGCTGTTTTTT
CDR3: CASSLGAGGNTGELFF
D: TRBD2
J: TRBJ2-2
V: TRBV11-2
size: .

DNA: TGCGCCAGCAGCTTGTGGACAGAAGAGACCCAGTACTTC
CDR3: CASSLWTEETQYF
D: .
J: TRBJ2-5
V: TRBV5-1
size: .

DNA: TGTGCCAGCAGTCCTTTGACGCCGACAAGTGGATACAATGAGCAGTTCTTC
CDR3: CASSPLTPTSGYNEQFF
D: .
J: TRBJ2-1
V: TRBV28
size: .

DNA: TGTGCCAGCCAGAGAGCGGGAACAGATACGCAGTATTTT
CDR3: CASQRAGTDTQYF
D: TRBD2
J: TRBJ2-3
V: TRBV25-1
size: .

DNA: TGTGCCACCAGCAGAGAGGCTACAGGGGGCGCAACCGGGGAGCTGTTTTTT
CDR3: CATSREATGGATGELFF
D: TRBD1
J: TRBJ2-2
V: TRBV15
size: .

DNA: TGTGCCAGTAGGCGGGACAGGGACTTGAATAATGAGCAGTTCTTC
CDR3: CASRRDRDLNNEQFF
D: TRBD1
J: TRBJ2-1
V: TRBV19
size: .

DNA: TGTGCCAGCAGCGTAGGAGGCAGCTCGGCAGCTTTCTTT
CDR3: CASSVGGSSAAFF
D: .
J: TRBJ1-1
V: TRBV9
size: .

DNA: TGTGCCAGCAGTCCGGGGACTAGCGCAAGAGAAGGCGAGCAGTACTTC
CDR3: CASSPGTSAREGEQYF
D: TRBD2
J: TRBJ2-7
V: TRBV27
size: .

DNA: TGTGCCAGCAGCTTATGGGGGACAGGGAAGAGCACTGAAGCTTTCTTT
CDR3: CASSLWGTGKSTEAFF
D: TRBD1
J: TRBJ1-1
V: TRBV7-9
size: .

DNA: TGTGCCAGCAGAACAGGGTTAGGGATGTCGGCTAATGAAAAACTGTTTTTT
CDR3: CASRTGLGMSANEKLFF
D: .
J: TRBJ1-4
V: TRBV2
size: .

DNA: TGTGCCAGTAGTCCTACCGGGACAGGGGGCACTGAAGCTTTCTTT
CDR3: CASSPTGTGGTEAFF
D: TRBD1
J: TRBJ1-1
V: TRBV19
size: .

DNA: TGTGCCAGCAGCTTTTGGACAAATGAAGAGACCCAGTACTTC
CDR3: CASSFWTNEETQYF
D: .
J: TRBJ2-5
V: TRBV7-9
size: .

DNA: TGCGCCAGCAGCTTGCTACCGGGTTTCGGGGAAAAACTGTTTTTT
CDR3: CASSLLPGFGEKLFF
D: .
J: TRBJ1-4
V: TRBV5-1
size: .

DNA: TGTGCCTGGGGGATAGGAGGAGGAGGAAACATTCAGTACTTC
CDR3: CAWGIGGGGNIQYF
D: .
J: TRBJ2-4
V: TRBV30
size: once

DNA: TGTGCCAGCAGTTTATCTCCTCGGACTAGCGGGAGGGCCGGGGAGACCCAGTACTTC
CDR3: CASSLSPRTSGRAGETQYF
D: TRBD2
J: TRBJ2-5
V: TRBV27
size: .

DNA: TGTGCCAGCAGTCCGGGACAGGGAATGGGTATCTACGAGCAGTACTTC
CDR3: CASSPGQGMGIYEQYF
D: TRBD1
J: TRBJ2-7
V: TRBV2
size: .

DNA: TGCAGCGTTGATGTTATGAACACTGAAGCTTTCTTT
CDR3: CSVDVMNTEAFF
D: .
J: TRBJ1-1
V: TRBV29-1
size: .

DNA: TGTGCCAGCAGTGAAACACCTAGCGGTTACCGCGAGCAGTACTTC
CDR3: CASSETPSGYREQYF
D: TRBD2
J: TRBJ2-7
V: TRBV27
size: .

DNA: TGTGCCAGCAGTGACTCCAGGGCGACAGATACGCAGTATTTT
CDR3: CASSDSRATDTQYF
D: .
J: TRBJ2-3
V: TRBV27
size: .

DNA: TGCGCCAGCAGCGTGGAACCGGGACTAGCGGGAGCGAACACCGGGGAGCTGTTTTTT
CDR3: CASSVEPGLAGANTGELFF
D: TRBD2
J: TRBJ2-2
V: TRBV5-1
size: .

DNA: TGTGCCAGCAGCCCAGGACTAGCGGGAATAAACAATGAGCAGTTCTTC
CDR3: CASSPGLAGINNEQFF
D: TRBD2
J: TRBJ2-1
V: TRBV7-2
size: .

DNA: TGTGCCAGCACCCAAGGCGGGCAGTCTGGCTACACCTTC
CDR3: CASTQGGQSGYTF
D: .
J: TRBJ1-2
V: TRBV11-2
size: .

DNA: TGTGCCTGGAGTGTACAAGACAATGAGCAGTTCTTC
CDR3: CAWSVQDNEQFF
D: .
J: TRBJ2-1
V: TRBV30
size: once

DNA: TGTGCCAGCAGCTTCGGACTAGCGGGACTGGAATACGAGCAGTACTTC
CDR3: CASSFGLAGLEYEQYF
D: TRBD2
J: TRBJ2-7
V: TRBV5-4
size: .

DNA: TGTGCCAGCAGCGACAGGGGGGGGACAGCCTATGGCTACACCTTC
CDR3: CASSDRGGTAYGYTF
D: TRBD1
J: TRBJ1-2
V: TRBV11-2
size: once

DNA: TGTGCCAGCAGTTCCGACAGGGGGAAGACCCAGTACTTC
CDR3: CASSSDRGKTQYF
D: TRBD1
J: TRBJ2-5
V: TRBV27
size: .

DNA: TGTGCCAGCAGCGTAGGAGACACTGAAGCTTTCTTT
CDR3: CASSVGDTEAFF
D: .
J: TRBJ1-1
V: TRBV9
size: .

DNA: TGTGCCAGCAGTTTCAGGGGGCCGCCGTATGGCTACACCTTC
CDR3: CASSFRGPPYGYTF
D: TRBD1
J: TRBJ1-2
V: TRBV27
size: once

DNA: TGTGCCACAGCCCGGCGGGCGGGAGGGTACAATGAGCAGTTCTTC
CDR3: CATARRAGGYNEQFF
D: TRBD2
J: TRBJ2-1
V: TRBV7-2
size: .

DNA: TGCGCCAGCAGCTTGACGGGTTATAGCAATCAGCCCCAGCATTTT
CDR3: CASSLTGYSNQPQHF
D: .
J: TRBJ1-5
V: TRBV5-1
size: .

DNA: TGCGCCAGCAGCTTAGGGGGTATAGGAAACACCATATATTTT
CDR3: CASSLGGIGNTIYF
D: .
J: TRBJ1-3
V: TRBV5-1
size: .

DNA: TGTGCCAGCAGCTTATTCCGAGAGGCCGGGGAGCTGTTTTTT
CDR3: CASSLFREAGELFF
D: .
J: TRBJ2-2
V: TRBV11-1
size: .

DNA: TGCGCCAGCAGCCAAGACCCGGGACAGACAGCGGGCGAGCAGTACTTC
CDR3: CASSQDPGQTAGEQYF
D: .
J: TRBJ2-7
V: TRBV4-1
size: .